This paragraph reports one T cell receptor beta chain. As yet, its antigen is unknown. J lost 1 base, V lost 0 bases, and 12 bases had no gene match. CDR3 length equals 18 residues. CDR1 DFQATT and CDR2 SNEGSKA come from the germline V gene (reference sequence). The data stem from a study of post-analysis software for immune sequencing data. Included in the TCR beta cDNA libraries were unique molecular identifiers. TCRdb passed the PCR reads through MiXCR, listing each CDR3 protein once. In the table there are approximately 630,000 distinct CDR3 sequences, more than 50% of which are singletons. Overall study results and limits: When patients were compared with controls, four or five TRBV segments were more frequent, TRBV5-6, TRBV5-1 and TRBV20-1 among them.

This TCR derives from a girl aged 2 to 9 with multiple sclerosis. Sequenced material: blood. This rearrangement joins TRBV20-1 to TRBJ2-5; 9 positions match TRBD1. CDR3 DNA: TGCAGTGCTAGAGATTATTGGGAAAAGACAGGGGGCCAAGAGACCCAGTACTTC. This codes for CSARDYWEKTGGQETQYF.